This T cell receptor beta chain appears in the sequencing data of a study of control samples from healthy donors and cancer patients. Clones were read by immunoSEQ multiplex PCR, and TCRdb kept only the in-frame ones, dropping some. The repertoire holds around 71,000 clones, 90% seen once, with more than 0.95% in the top ten. There are 12 residues in the CDR3. V was shortened by 4 bases and J by 4 bases, with 7 bases between the two germline ends. Worth noting for this clone: The same CDR3 also results from other DNA sequences found in this sample.

The TCR originated in a woman between 50 and 59 years old with colorectal cancer. The chain has TRBV12-3 or TRBV12-4 and TRBJ1-2, with D hard to call. The source material was PBMCs. The CDR3 bases are TGTGCCAGCAGTTACAGAATCTATGGCTACACCTTC. This gives the protein CASSYRIYGYTF.